This TCR beta chain was identified during a study of identical twins. The germline V gene has CDR1 SQVTM and CDR2 ANQGSEA. The CDR3 consists of 13 residues. The V end lost 5 bases, the J end lost 1 base, and 12 bases lay between the germline ends. TCRdb reprocessed the 5' RACE reads with MiXCR, giving one entry per CDR3 protein. This sample has some 760,000 distinct CDR3 sequences, with approximately 18% found just once. There are a few counts of this clonotype. The same data also contributed to another study, on T cells expressing NK-cell markers. That paper states: Underlying the TCR beta repertoires were sorted CD3+CD56+NKG2C+, CD3+CD56+NKG2C- and CD3+CD56-NKG2C+ T cells.

V and J are TRBV29-1 and TRBJ2-7, with unresolved D. This receptor was taken from a woman younger than 35 in good health. Input material: PBMCs. The CDR3 is CSVFTALSYEQYF. CDR3 DNA sequence: TGCAGCGTTTTTACAGCATTATCCTACGAGCAGTACTTC.